This is a list of T cell receptor beta chains from one sample in a study of T cell responses to AZD1222 COVID-19 vaccine. Clones were sequenced by immunoSEQ multiplex PCR, and TCRdb holds only the in-frame ones, with some missing. This sample has some 100,000 clones, with 80% to 90% found just once. The material sequenced was peripheral blood, taken 28 days after the second AZD1222 dose. Receptors were obtained from an adult who received the AZD1222 COVID-19 vaccine. The CDR3 runs from the conserved cysteine through the conserved F or W. A D gene is named only where the DNA matches it firmly. The size of a clone is reported for some rows only, either as once, few or many, or as a class for expanded clones.

>NA|TRBV7-9|NA|TRBJ2-1
CASSDQLGDEQFF
TGTGCCAGCAGCGACCAGCTAGGCGATGAGCAGTTCTTC
>NA|TRBV5-4|NA|TRBJ1-2
CASSLGQFNYGYTF
TGTGCCAGCAGCTTGGGACAGTTTAACTATGGCTACACCTTC
>TRBD2|TRBV5-4|NA|TRBJ2-1
CASSLPRGGLVNEQFF
TGTGCCAGCAGCTTGCCCCGGGGGGGCCTAGTGAATGAGCAGTTCTTC
>TRBD1|TRBV15|NA|TRBJ2-2
CATSRDWDRGSTGELFF
TGTGCCACCAGCAGAGATTGGGACAGGGGTTCCACCGGGGAGCTGTTTTTT
>NA|TRBV5-1|NA|TRBJ2-5
CASSLGLGMYQETQYF
TGCGCCAGCAGCTTAGGACTGGGAATGTACCAAGAGACCCAGTACTTC
>NA|TRBV28|NA|TRBJ1-2
CASSFGGGSYGYTF
TGTGCCAGCAGTTTCGGCGGGGGCAGCTATGGCTACACCTTC
>TRBD1|TRBV2|NA|TRBJ1-6
CASTPTGTNSPLHF
TGTGCCAGCACCCCGACAGGGACAAATTCACCCCTCCACTTT
>NA|TRBV3-1/TRBV3-2|NA|TRBJ2-1
CASSNRTVSYNEQFF
TGTGCCAGCAGCAATCGGACGGTCTCCTACAATGAGCAGTTCTTC
>NA|TRBV6-5|NA|TRBJ1-1
CASSYSAVAFF
TGTGCCAGCAGTTACTCGGCAGTTGCTTTCTTT
>TRBD1|TRBV6-5|few|TRBJ1-5
CASSGGQLSNQPQHF
TGTGCCAGCAGCGGGGGACAGCTTAGCAATCAGCCCCAGCATTTT
>NA|TRBV9|NA|TRBJ1-1
CASSGWTAPGDTEAFF
TGTGCCAGCAGCGGTTGGACAGCCCCAGGGGACACTGAAGCTTTCTTT
>NA|TRBV3-1/TRBV3-2|NA|TRBJ1-6
CASSQDGAGGWFNSPLHF
TGTGCCAGCAGCCAAGATGGGGCTGGGGGGTGGTTTAATTCACCCCTCCACTTT
>NA|TRBV11-3|NA|TRBJ2-2
CASRSTGLNRTGELFF
TGTGCCAGCAGGTCAACAGGGCTGAATCGGACCGGGGAGCTGTTTTTT
>NA|TRBV7-3|NA|TRBJ2-1
CASSLVTRGDEQFF
TGTGCCAGCAGCTTAGTGACCCGTGGCGATGAGCAGTTCTTC
>TRBD2|TRBV10-3|NA|TRBJ2-7
CAISGYGTSGTYEQYF
TGTGCCATCAGTGGGTACGGGACTAGCGGGACCTACGAGCAGTACTTC
>NA|TRBV27|NA|TRBJ1-3
CASRTAGADGGNTIYF
TGTGCCAGCAGAACCGCCGGGGCAGATGGTGGAAACACCATATATTTT
>NA|TRBV29-1|NA|TRBJ1-1
CSGGAGTEAFF
TGCAGCGGTGGGGCAGGAACTGAAGCTTTCTTT
>NA|TRBV7-8|once|TRBJ1-2
CASSLGGYGYTF
TGTGCCAGCAGCTTAGGCGGCTATGGCTACACCTTC
>TRBD2|TRBV19|NA|TRBJ2-1
CASSPSTSGGYNEQFF
TGTGCCAGTAGTCCGTCCACTAGCGGGGGCTACAATGAGCAGTTCTTC
>TRBD1|TRBV19|NA|TRBJ1-2
CASSIEEQGAFSYGYTF
TGTGCCAGTAGTATCGAGGAACAGGGGGCTTTTAGCTATGGCTACACCTTC
>TRBD1|TRBV5-4|NA|TRBJ2-7
CASSHRDRLYEQYF
TGTGCCAGCAGCCACCGGGACAGACTCTACGAGCAGTACTTC
>NA|TRBV4-2|NA|TRBJ2-3
CASSQDGHSVDTQYF
TGTGCCAGCAGCCAAGATGGCCACTCAGTAGATACGCAGTATTTT
>NA|TRBV9|NA|TRBJ1-3
CASSPDQVPMAGTIYF
TGTGCCAGCAGCCCCGACCAGGTTCCGATGGCCGGCACCATATATTTT
>NA|TRBV5-8|NA|TRBJ1-2
CASSLIMIQGGGYTF
TGTGCCAGCAGCTTGATCATGATACAGGGCGGGGGCTACACCTTC
>NA|TRBV7-9|few|TRBJ1-2
CASSLALNQYDNYGYTF
TGTGCCAGCAGCTTAGCCCTCAACCAATATGACAACTATGGCTACACCTTC
>TRBD1|TRBV19|few|TRBJ1-2
CASGQGYGYTF
TGTGCCAGCGGACAGGGCTATGGCTACACCTTC
>NA|TRBV12-2|few|TRBJ2-7
CASRGGRTEDEQYF
TGTGCAAGTCGCGGAGGCCGGACGGAGGACGAGCAGTACTTC
>NA|TRBV7-8|once|TRBJ1-4
CASSVDTWINEKLFF
TGTGCCAGCAGCGTAGACACCTGGATTAATGAAAAACTGTTTTTT
>TRBD2|TRBV7-9|NA|TRBJ2-3
CASSLSASGWRTDTQYF
TGTGCCAGCAGCTTATCGGCTAGCGGGTGGCGCACAGATACGCAGTATTTT
>NA|TRBV4-3|NA|TRBJ2-3
CASSQGGARSTDTQYF
TGCGCCAGCAGCCAAGGGGGGGCGCGCAGCACAGATACGCAGTATTTT
>TRBD2|TRBV7-2|NA|TRBJ2-1
CASSLAGGRNEQFF
TGTGCCAGCAGCTTAGCGGGGGGGAGGAATGAGCAGTTCTTC
>TRBD1|TRBV30|NA|TRBJ1-1
CAWSVYWQGARTDTEAFF
TGTGCCTGGAGTGTATATTGGCAGGGGGCGCGAACTGACACTGAAGCTTTCTTT
>NA|TRBV11-1|NA|TRBJ1-2
CASGLRADGYTF
TGTGCCAGCGGCCTCAGAGCCGATGGCTACACCTTC
>TRBD2|TRBV7-3|NA|TRBJ2-3
CASSLEGRRGADTQYF
TGTGCCAGCAGCTTAGAAGGGCGGCGGGGGGCAGATACGCAGTATTTT
>TRBD1|TRBV5-1|NA|TRBJ1-6
CASSWAGTANSPLHF
TGCGCCAGCAGCTGGGCCGGGACAGCAAATTCACCCCTCCACTTT
>NA|TRBV6-2/TRBV6-3|NA|TRBJ1-1
CASSYVENTEAFF
TGTGCCAGCAGTTACGTCGAGAACACTGAAGCTTTCTTT
>NA|TRBV10-2|few|TRBJ1-2
CASTQGSDGYTF
TGCGCCAGCACACAGGGTAGTGATGGCTACACCTTC
>TRBD1|TRBV5-6|NA|TRBJ2-7
CASSWTGGGYEQYF
TGTGCCAGCAGCTGGACAGGGGGCGGCTACGAGCAGTACTTC
>NA|TRBV2|NA|TRBJ2-4
CASSLSTQNIQYF
TGTGCCAGCAGTCTCTCGACTCAAAACATTCAGTACTTC
>TRBD1|TRBV24-1|NA|TRBJ2-3
CATSDPGTGGTDTQYF
TGTGCCACCAGTGACCCCGGGACAGGGGGCACAGATACGCAGTATTTT
>TRBD1|TRBV30|NA|TRBJ1-6
CAWGQGAGNSPLHF
TGTGCCTGGGGGCAGGGGGCTGGTAATTCACCCCTCCACTTT